This T cell receptor beta chain comes out of a study of T cell repertoires in cytomegalovirus infection. Background on the study: Public TCR beta signatures indicated both CMV infection and matching HLA type.

A single record per CDR3 protein comes from TCRdb applying MiXCR to the reads. The table records about 740,000 distinct CDR3 sequences, approximately 40% of them present only once. CDR3 length: 13 residues. The germline gives CDR1 MNHGY, CDR2 SAAAGT. Trimming stripped 6 bases from V and 9 bases from J, with 15 bases between. This clonotype occurred a few times. Its specificity is unknown. Broader study findings: HLA-C-restricted CMV clonotypes gave the most frequent clonotype in two of eight donors.

The sample was PBMCs. The rearrangement uses TRBV6-8 and TRBJ2-1, with D tentatively TRBD2 (6 bases). The receptor was derived from a human donor in good health (CMV status not recorded). Some clones in this sample may be carry-over from other donors' samples. CDR3 coding DNA: TGTGCCAGCAGCAGGAGGAGGGATGGTGAGCAGTTCTTC. The encoded protein is CASSRRRDGEQFF.